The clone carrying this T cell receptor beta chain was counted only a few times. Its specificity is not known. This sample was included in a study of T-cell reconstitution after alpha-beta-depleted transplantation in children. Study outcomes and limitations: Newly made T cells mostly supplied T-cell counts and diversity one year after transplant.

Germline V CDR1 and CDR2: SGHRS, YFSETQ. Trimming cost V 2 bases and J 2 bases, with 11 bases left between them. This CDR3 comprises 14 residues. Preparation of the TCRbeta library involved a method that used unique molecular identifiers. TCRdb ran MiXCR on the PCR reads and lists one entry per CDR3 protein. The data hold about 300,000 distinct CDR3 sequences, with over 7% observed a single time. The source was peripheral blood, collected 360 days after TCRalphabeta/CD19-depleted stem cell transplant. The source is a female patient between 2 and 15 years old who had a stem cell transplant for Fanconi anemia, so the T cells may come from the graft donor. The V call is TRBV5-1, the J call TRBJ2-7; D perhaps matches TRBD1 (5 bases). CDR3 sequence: CASSLGDSTYEQYF. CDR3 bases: TGCGCCAGCAGCTTAGGTGACAGCACCTACGAGCAGTACTTC.